The TCR beta chain described here comes from a study of blood T cell repertoires in COVID-19. Looking at the study overall: From T cells, B-cell-depleted T cells, or PBMCs came the material, which was cDNA or gDNA.

The germline gives CDR1 KGHSH, CDR2 LQKENI. V lost 1 base and J lost 3, with 6 bases in between. The CDR3 consists of 13 residues. Regarding this clone: The sample contains more than one DNA sequence encoding this CDR3.

Sequenced by immunoSEQ multiplex PCR; TCRdb stores in-frame clones only, minus some. The sample holds 130,000 or so clones, about 80% seen once. The chain links TRBV18 to TRBJ1-1; TRBD1 is a possible D gene (6 bases). The sequence was collected from a human donor in a cohort sampled during active COVID-19. Sequenced input: peripheral blood. In DNA form, the CDR3 reads TGTGCCAGCTCACCACAGGGGGACACTGAAGCTTTCTTT. Protein product: CASSPQGDTEAFF. Full variable domain (remainder filled in from reference TRBV18 and TRBJ1-1): NAGVMQNPRHLVRRRGQEARLRCSPMKGHSHVYWYRQLPEEGLKFMVYLQKENIIDESGMPKERFSAEFPKEGPSILRIQQVVRGDSAAYFCASSPQGDTEAFFGQGTRLTVV.